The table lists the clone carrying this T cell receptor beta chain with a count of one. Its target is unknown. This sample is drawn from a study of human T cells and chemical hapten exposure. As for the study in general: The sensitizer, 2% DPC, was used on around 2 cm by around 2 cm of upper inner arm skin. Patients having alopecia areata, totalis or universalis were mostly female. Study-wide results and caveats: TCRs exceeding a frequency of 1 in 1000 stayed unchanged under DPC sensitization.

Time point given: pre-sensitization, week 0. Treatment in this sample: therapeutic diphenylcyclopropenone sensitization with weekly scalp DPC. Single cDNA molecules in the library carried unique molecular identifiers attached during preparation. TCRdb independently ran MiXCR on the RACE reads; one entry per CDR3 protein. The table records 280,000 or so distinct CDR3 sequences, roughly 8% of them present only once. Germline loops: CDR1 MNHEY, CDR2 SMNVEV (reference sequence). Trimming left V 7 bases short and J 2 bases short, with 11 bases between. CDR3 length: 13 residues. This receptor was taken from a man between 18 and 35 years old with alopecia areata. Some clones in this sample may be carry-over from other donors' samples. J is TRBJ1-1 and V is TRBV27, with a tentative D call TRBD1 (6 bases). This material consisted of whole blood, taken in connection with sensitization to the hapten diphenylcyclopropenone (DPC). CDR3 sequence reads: CASTTTGNTEAFF. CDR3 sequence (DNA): TGTGCCAGCACCACGACAGGAAACACTGAAGCTTTCTTT.